The next 25 T cell receptor beta chains were all read from a single sample in a study of T-cell reconstitution after alpha-beta-depleted transplantation in children. The library targeted TCRbeta and was prepared with unique molecular identifiers. TCRdb used MiXCR to reprocess the PCR reads, holding one entry per CDR3 protein. This sample has some 100,000 distinct CDR3 sequences, with 23% found just once. This sample comprised PBMCs, obtained before TCRalphabeta/CD19-depleted stem cell transplant. The receptors derive from a boy aged 2-15 years with acute lymphoblastic leukemia, due to receive a stem cell transplant.

This clonotype was observed a handful of times. The V call is TRBV7-9, the J call TRBJ2-3; 11 bases fit TRBD2. Per germline, CDR1 SEHNR and CDR2 FQNEAQ (reference sequence). V shed 1 base, J shed 6 bases, and the junction held 3 bases outside the gene matches. The CDR3 extends over 15 amino acids. The CDR3 DNA is TGTGCCAGCAGCTTAGATTCTAGCGGGAGGGATACGCAGTATTTT. Amino acid sequence: CASSLDSSGRDTQYF.

The CDR3 sequence: CSVEDGGDTQYF. In nucleotides, the CDR3 is TGCAGCGTTGAAGATGGAGGGGATACGCAGTATTTT. This chain links TRBV29-1 with TRBJ2-3; D possibly corresponds to TRBD2 (6 bases). Germline V gene data show CDR1 as SQVTM and CDR2 as ANQGSEA. The CDR3 is 12 residues long. V was trimmed by 0 bases and J by 6 bases, leaving 7 bases between them.

The sample holds a few counts of this clonotype. V gene TRBV7-2 combines with J gene TRBJ2-7, with no clear D. CDR3 length: 13 amino acids. Germline-derived CDR1 and CDR2 are SGHTA and FQGNSA. V lost 3 bases to trimming and J lost 3 bases, with 9 bases between them. The CDR3 DNA sequence: TGTGCCAGCAGCTTTCGGAACCTCTACGAGCAGTACTTC. This translates into CASSFRNLYEQYF.

This clonotype was picked up a small number of times. The chain links TRBV16 to TRBJ2-7, with no clear D. Germline values: CDR1 KGHSY, CDR2 FQNENV. Trimming stripped 0 bases from V and 0 bases from J, with 3 bases between. This CDR3 is built from 13 residues. The CDR3: CASSQSASYEQYF. CDR3 nucleotides: TGTGCCAGCAGCCAATCTGCCTCCTACGAGCAGTACTTC.

This clonotype occurred a few times. The rearrangement joins TRBV10-2 to TRBJ1-5; no firm D call. The CDR3 length is 12 residues. Per germline, CDR1 WSHSY and CDR2 SAAADI. V lost 7 bases and J 2 bases, leaving 6 bases between the germline ends. In DNA form, the CDR3 reads TGCGCCAGCAAGGAGGGCAATCAGCCCCAGCATTTT. Its translation: CASKEGNQPQHF.

The chain carries TRBV13 and TRBJ2-3, with 8 positions matching TRBD2. CDR1 and CDR2 (germline): PRHDT, FYEKMQ (reference sequence). J was trimmed by 4 bases and V by 5 bases; bases with no gene match: 11. This CDR3 is built from 16 residues. This CDR3 is CASSPTSGGAADTQYF. CDR3 nucleotides: TGTGCCAGCAGCCCCACTAGCGGAGGGGCCGCAGATACGCAGTATTTT. Variable domain in full (rest from reference TRBV13 and TRBJ2-3): AAGVIQSPRHLIKEKRETATLKCYPIPRHDTVYWYQQGPGQDPQFLISFYEKMQSDKGSIPDRFSAQQFSDYHSELNMSSLELGDSALYFCASSPTSGGAADTQYFGPGTRLTVL.

The chain recombines TRBV5-1 with TRBJ2-3, with D maybe TRBD1 (5 bases). Germline CDR1 SGHRS, CDR2 YFSETQ. This CDR3 has 16 amino acids. Trimming stripped 2 bases from V and 2 bases from J, with 15 bases between. The CDR3 spells CASSFTRQTPTDTQYF. The CDR3 DNA sequence: TGCGCCAGCAGCTTCACACGACAGACGCCCACAGATACGCAGTATTTT.

Many counts were recorded for this clonotype. The CDR3 is CASSQGGENEQYF. In nucleotides, the CDR3 is TGCGCCAGCAGCCAGGGGGGGGAAAACGAGCAGTACTTC. The chain combines TRBV4-1 with TRBJ2-7, with 7 bases identical to TRBD2. With V trimmed by 3 bases and J by 5 bases, 4 bases remained unmatched. The CDR3 is made up of 13 amino acids. CDR1 and CDR2 (germline): MGHRA, YSYEKL.

The sample holds a few counts of this clonotype. This chain's CDR3 is CASSPGLVAYNEQFF. For the CDR3, the DNA is TGTGCCAGCAGCCCGGGACTAGTGGCCTACAATGAGCAGTTCTTC. The V call is TRBV7-9, the J call TRBJ2-1, with 8 nucleotides matching TRBD2. The junction had 5 bases not matched to a gene; V was cut back by 5 bases and J by 2 bases. This CDR3 has 15 residues. Germline values: CDR1 SEHNR, CDR2 FQNEAQ (reference sequence).

The DNA of the CDR3 is TGTGCCCTTAGACCCGGCTCCTACAATGAGCAGTTCTTC. This translates into CALRPGSYNEQFF. The chain is built from TRBV28 and TRBJ2-1; D not resolved. This CDR3 contains 13 residues. Per the germline V gene, CDR1 is MDHEN and CDR2 is SYDVKM. V shed 11 bases and J shed 0 bases, with 11 bases lying between them.

This clonotype was recorded many times. This chain uses TRBV6-4 with TRBJ2-6; no clear D. The V gene's germline CDR1 is MRHNA and CDR2 SNTAGT. Trimming took 2 bases from V and 0 from J, leaving 2 bases between them. This CDR3 spans 14 amino acids. The DNA for the CDR3 is TGTGCCAGCAGTGACAACTCTGGGGCCAACGTCCTGACTTTC. Amino acids: CASSDNSGANVLTF.

This clonotype was seen at least ten times. V gene TRBV6-5 combines with J gene TRBJ2-2, with 8 bases that match TRBD1. Germline V gene data show CDR1 as MNHEY and CDR2 as SVGAGI. This CDR3 comprises 14 residues. V dropped 4 bases and J dropped 6; count of bases not matched to a gene: 4. CDR3 residues: CASSLGQAAGELFF. The DNA of the CDR3 is TGTGCCAGCAGTTTGGGACAGGCGGCCGGGGAGCTGTTTTTT.

The gene calls are TRBV4-3 and TRBJ1-5; D is perhaps TRBD1 (5 bases). Between the trimmed V and J ends, which lost 0 bases and 4 bases, there was a span of 16 bases. This CDR3 has 17 residues. CDR1 is LGHNA, CDR2 YSLEER, per germline. CDR3 residues: CASSQERKGYGNQPQHF. The DNA of the CDR3 is TGCGCCAGCAGCCAAGAAAGAAAGGGGTACGGAAATCAGCCCCAGCATTTT.

The genes are TRBV9 and TRBJ2-3; D is ambiguous. V lost 3 bases to trimming and J lost 2 bases, with 10 bases between them. CDR3 size: 14 residues. CDR1 and CDR2 (germline): SGDLS, YYNGEE. CDR3 residues: CASSASPFTDTQYF. In DNA form, the CDR3 reads TGTGCCAGCAGCGCTAGTCCCTTCACAGATACGCAGTATTTT. The entire variable domain, with the rest obtained from reference TRBV9 and TRBJ2-3, is as follows: DSGVTQTPKHLITATGQRVTLRCSPRSGDLSVYWYQQSLDQGLQFLIQYYNGEERAKGNILERFSAQQFPDLHSELNLSSLELGDSALYFCASSASPFTDTQYFGPGTRLTVL.

The rearrangement uses TRBV6-1 and TRBJ2-2, with 8 nucleotides matching TRBD2. Germline lookup yields CDR1 MNHNS and CDR2 SASEGT. CDR3 length: 16 amino acids. J was trimmed by 4 bases and V by 6 bases; bases with no gene match: 10. CDR3 residues: CASSQSPGLGTGELFF. The CDR3 region has the DNA TGTGCCAGCAGCCAGTCACCGGGACTAGGCACCGGGGAGCTGTTTTTT.

This chain joins TRBV20-1 and TRBJ2-1, with 7 positions matching TRBD2. The CDR3 spans 14 residues. Germline lookup yields CDR1 DFQATT and CDR2 SNEGSKA (reference sequence). Unmatched junction bases numbered 9, after V lost 4 bases and J lost 6 bases. This chain's CDR3 is CSATGGGNPNEQFF. CDR3 sequence (DNA): TGCAGTGCTACGGGGGGAGGGAACCCCAATGAGCAGTTCTTC.

Only a few counts were recorded for this clonotype. This chain uses TRBV28 with TRBJ2-4, with D maybe TRBD2 (6 bases). The CDR3 runs to 12 residues. The ends were cut back, 6 bases at V and 9 bases at J, with 12 bases in the middle. CDR1 and CDR2 from the germline V gene are MDHEN and SYDVKM. In nucleotides, the CDR3 is TGTGCCAGCAGCCTCGGGGAGGTCATTCAGTACTTC. It specifies CASSLGEVIQYF.

The gene calls are TRBV7-9 and TRBJ2-3; 11 bases match TRBD2. The germline gives CDR1 SEHNR, CDR2 FQNEAQ (reference sequence). The CDR3 spans 14 residues. Losses at the gene ends were 5 bases for V and 5 bases for J; bases not matched to a gene: 3. The CDR3 loop reads CASSKGTSGDTQYF. CDR3 nucleotide sequence: TGTGCCAGCAGCAAAGGGACTAGCGGAGATACGCAGTATTTT.

This chain connects TRBV6-5 to TRBJ2-7; tentative D call: TRBD1 (5 bases). Looked up from germline, CDR1 is MNHEY and CDR2 is SVGAGI. The CDR3 is 15 residues long. V dropped 3 bases and J dropped 2 bases, with 14 bases sitting between them. The CDR3 sequence is CASSYLAGSTYEQYF. The CDR3 bases are TGTGCCAGCAGTTATCTCGCAGGGTCGACCTACGAGCAGTACTTC.

In this sample, this clonotype turned up a few times. V gene TRBV4-2 combines with J gene TRBJ2-7, with unresolved D. This CDR3 region has 14 residues. The germline V gene encodes CDR1 LGHNA and CDR2 YNFKEQ. V was clipped by 1 base and J by 3 bases, with 10 bases between them. CDR3: CASSQGQRGYEQYF. CDR3 DNA sequence: TGTGCCAGCAGCCAAGGCCAGAGAGGCTACGAGCAGTACTTC.

This clonotype was counted only a few times. This chain uses TRBV11-2 with TRBJ2-3, with D tentatively TRBD1 (6 bases). V lost 5 bases and J lost 2, with 20 bases in between. The germline V gene has CDR1 SGHAT and CDR2 FQNNGV. The CDR3 sequence is 17 residues long. The CDR3 nucleotides read TGTGCCAGCAGCCCATATGTCGGCAGGACAGACACAGATACGCAGTATTTT. Protein sequence: CASSPYVGRTDTDTQYF.

At least ten counts were recorded for this clonotype. The rearrangement links TRBV20-1 to TRBJ2-1; no clear D gene. V lost 1 base to trimming and J lost 15 bases, with 16 bases between them. Germline loops: CDR1 DFQATT, CDR2 SNEGSKA (reference sequence). The CDR3 spans 12 residues. The CDR3 DNA sequence: TGCAGTGCTAGAGGAGACCTACGAAGTCCGTTCTTC. Translating it yields CSARGDLRSPFF.

The chain employs TRBV7-3 and TRBJ2-1, with 10 bases aligning to TRBD2. CDR1 is SGHTA and CDR2 is FQGTGA in the germline V gene. The CDR3 totals 15 residues. V was clipped by 5 bases and J by 6 bases; unmatched bases: 7. CDR3 nucleotides: TGTGCCAGCAGCCCGAGTAGGACTAGCGGCAATGAGCAGTTCTTC. It specifies CASSPSRTSGNEQFF.

J is TRBJ2-5 and V is TRBV30; D is tentatively TRBD1 or TRBD2 (6 bases each). Trimming pared 1 base from V and 5 bases from J, leaving 20 bases between. The germline V gene has CDR1 GTSNPN and CDR2 SVGIG (reference sequence). The CDR3 is 16 residues long. CDR3 DNA sequence: TGTGCCTGGAGTGCCCCGTCCAAGCGGAGGGGGGAGACCCAGTACTTC. Protein: CAWSAPSKRRGETQYF.

J is TRBJ2-1 and V is TRBV3-1; possible D gene TRBD2, 5 bases. With 0 bases removed from V and 10 bases from J, the gap between germline ends came to 13 bases. The length of the CDR3 is 14 residues. The germline V gene encodes CDR1 LGHDT and CDR2 YNNKEL (reference sequence). The DNA for the CDR3 is TGTGCCAGCAGCCAAGACCTCCCGGGGATCGAGCAGTTCTTC. The encoded protein is CASSQDLPGIEQFF.